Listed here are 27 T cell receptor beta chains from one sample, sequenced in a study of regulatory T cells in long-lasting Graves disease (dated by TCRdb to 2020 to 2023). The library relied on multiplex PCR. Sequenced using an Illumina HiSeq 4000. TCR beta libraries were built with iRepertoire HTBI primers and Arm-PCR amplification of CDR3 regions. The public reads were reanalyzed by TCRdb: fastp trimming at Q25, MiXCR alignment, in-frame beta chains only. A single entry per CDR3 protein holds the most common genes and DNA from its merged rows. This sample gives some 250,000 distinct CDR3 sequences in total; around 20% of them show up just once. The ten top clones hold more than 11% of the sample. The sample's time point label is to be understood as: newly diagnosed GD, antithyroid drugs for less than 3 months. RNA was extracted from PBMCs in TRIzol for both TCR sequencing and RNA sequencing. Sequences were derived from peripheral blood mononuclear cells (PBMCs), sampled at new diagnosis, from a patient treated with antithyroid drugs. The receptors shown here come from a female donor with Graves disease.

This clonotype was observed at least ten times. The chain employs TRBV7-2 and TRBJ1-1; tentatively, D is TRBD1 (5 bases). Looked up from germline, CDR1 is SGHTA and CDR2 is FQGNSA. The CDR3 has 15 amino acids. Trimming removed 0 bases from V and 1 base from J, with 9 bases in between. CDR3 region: CASSLAFRANTEAFF. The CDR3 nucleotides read TGTGCCAGCAGCTTAGCGTTCAGGGCGAACACTGAAGCTTTCTTT.

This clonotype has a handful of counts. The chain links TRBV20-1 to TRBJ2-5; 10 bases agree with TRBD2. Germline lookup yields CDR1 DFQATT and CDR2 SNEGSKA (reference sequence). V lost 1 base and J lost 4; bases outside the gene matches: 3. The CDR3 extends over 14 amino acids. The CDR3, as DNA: TGCAGTGCTAGAGGCGGGACTAGCGCAGAGACCCAGTACTTC. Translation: CSARGGTSAETQYF.

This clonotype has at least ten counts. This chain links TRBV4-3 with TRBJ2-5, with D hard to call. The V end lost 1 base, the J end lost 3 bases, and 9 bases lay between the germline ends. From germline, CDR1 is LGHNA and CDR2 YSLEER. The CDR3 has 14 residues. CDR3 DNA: TGCGCCAGCAGCCAAGCCTTGGGCGAAGAGACCCAGTACTTC. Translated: CASSQALGEETQYF.

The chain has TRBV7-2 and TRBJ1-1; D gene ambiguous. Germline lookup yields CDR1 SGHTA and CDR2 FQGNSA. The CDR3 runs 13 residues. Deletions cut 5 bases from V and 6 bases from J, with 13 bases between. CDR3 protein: CASSVTVLAEAFF. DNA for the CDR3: TGTGCCAGCAGCGTTACAGTCCTCGCTGAAGCTTTCTTT.

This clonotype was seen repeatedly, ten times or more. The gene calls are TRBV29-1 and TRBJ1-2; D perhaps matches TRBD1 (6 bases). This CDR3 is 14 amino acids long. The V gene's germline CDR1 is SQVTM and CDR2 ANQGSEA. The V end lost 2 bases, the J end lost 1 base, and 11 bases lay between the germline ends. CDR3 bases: TGCAGCGTTGAAACGGACAGCATTAACTATGGCTACACCTTC. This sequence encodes CSVETDSINYGYTF.

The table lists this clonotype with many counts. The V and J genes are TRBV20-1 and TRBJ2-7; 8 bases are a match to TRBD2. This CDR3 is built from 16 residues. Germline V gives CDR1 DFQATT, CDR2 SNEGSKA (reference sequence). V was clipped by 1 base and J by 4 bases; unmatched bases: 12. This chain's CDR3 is CSARGGKSGRVYEQYF. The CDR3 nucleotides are TGCAGTGCTAGAGGTGGGAAAAGCGGGAGAGTTTACGAGCAGTACTTC.

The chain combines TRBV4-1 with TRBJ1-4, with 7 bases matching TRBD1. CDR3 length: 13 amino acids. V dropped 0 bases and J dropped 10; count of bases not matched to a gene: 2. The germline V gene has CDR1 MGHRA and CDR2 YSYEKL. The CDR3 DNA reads TGCGCCAGCAGCCAAGATACAGGGGTAAAACTGTTTTTT. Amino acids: CASSQDTGVKLFF.

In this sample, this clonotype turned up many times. The CDR3 sequence: CASSWWDRGNTIYF. In nucleotides, the CDR3 is TGTGCCAGCAGCTGGTGGGACAGAGGAAACACCATATATTTT. The V and J genes are TRBV11-2 and TRBJ1-3; 7 nucleotides line up with TRBD1. The CDR3 spans 14 residues. Per the germline V gene, CDR1 is SGHAT and CDR2 is FQNNGV. The J segment lost 4 bases and the V segment lost 4 bases, leaving 4 bases of the junction unmatched.

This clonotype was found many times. The CDR3, as DNA: TGTGCCAGTAGTATAGGCCAGACCACTGAAGCTTTCTTT. Protein sequence: CASSIGQTTEAFF. The rearrangement links TRBV19 to TRBJ1-1, with D hard to call. The V end lost 1 base, the J end lost 4 bases, and 7 bases lay between the germline ends. This CDR3 has 13 residues. Germline assignment: CDR1 LNHDA and CDR2 SQIVND (reference sequence).

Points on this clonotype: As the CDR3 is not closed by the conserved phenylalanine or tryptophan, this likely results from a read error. CDR3 loop: CASSSRTSGLQETQYS. CDR3 sequence (DNA): TGTGCCAGCAGCTCAAGGACTAGCGGATTACAAGAGACCCAGTACTCC. This sequence joins TRBV6-2 or TRBV6-3 and TRBJ2-5, with TRBD2 identical over 10 bases. The V gene end was trimmed by 6 bases and the J gene end by 2 bases; junction bases not matched to a gene: 9. The CDR3 is 16 amino acids. Germline loops: CDR1 MNHEY, CDR2 SVGEGT.

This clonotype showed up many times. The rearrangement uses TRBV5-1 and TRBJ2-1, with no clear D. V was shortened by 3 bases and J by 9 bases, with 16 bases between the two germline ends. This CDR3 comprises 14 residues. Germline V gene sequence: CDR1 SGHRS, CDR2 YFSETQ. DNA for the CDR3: TGCGCCAGCAGCTGGGATGGTTCCCCCAGTGAGCAGTTCTTC. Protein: CASSWDGSPSEQFF. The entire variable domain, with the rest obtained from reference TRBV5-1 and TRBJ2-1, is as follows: KAGVTQTPRYLIKTRGQQVTLSCSPISGHRSVSWYQQTPGQGLQFLFEYFSETQRNKGNFPGRFSGRQFSNSRSEMNVSTLELGDSALYLCASSWDGSPSEQFFGPGTRLTVL.

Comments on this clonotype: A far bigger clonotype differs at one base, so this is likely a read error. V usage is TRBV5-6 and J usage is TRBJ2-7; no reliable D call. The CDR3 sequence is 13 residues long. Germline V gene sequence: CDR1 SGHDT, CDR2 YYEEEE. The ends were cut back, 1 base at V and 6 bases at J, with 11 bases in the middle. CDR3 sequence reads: CASSLFELGEQYF. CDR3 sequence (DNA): TGTGCCAGCAGCTTGTTCGAGTTAGGCGAGCAGTACTTC.

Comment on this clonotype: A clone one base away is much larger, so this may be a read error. The CDR3 nucleotides are TGTGCCAGCAGCTTCGGGACAGGACAAGAAAAACTGTTTTTT. Translating gives CASSFGTGQEKLFF. This chain connects TRBV7-2 to TRBJ1-4, with 8 bases that match TRBD1. This CDR3 comprises 14 residues. V lost 3 bases, J lost 8 bases, and 5 bases stayed unmatched. Germline V CDR1 and CDR2: SGHTA, FQGNSA.

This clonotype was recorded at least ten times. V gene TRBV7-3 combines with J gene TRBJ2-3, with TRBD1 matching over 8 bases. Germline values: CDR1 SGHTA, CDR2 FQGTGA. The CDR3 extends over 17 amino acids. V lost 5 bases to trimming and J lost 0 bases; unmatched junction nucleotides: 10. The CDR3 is CASSRRQGMSSTDTQYF. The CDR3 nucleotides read TGTGCCAGCAGCCGACGACAGGGGATGTCTAGCACAGATACGCAGTATTTT.

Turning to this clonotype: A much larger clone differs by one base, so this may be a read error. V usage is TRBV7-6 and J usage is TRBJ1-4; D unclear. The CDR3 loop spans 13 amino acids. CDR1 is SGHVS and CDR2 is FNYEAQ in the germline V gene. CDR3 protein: CASSSYEAERLFF. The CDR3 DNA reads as TGTGCCAGCAGCTCCTATGAGGCTGAAAGACTGTTTTTT.

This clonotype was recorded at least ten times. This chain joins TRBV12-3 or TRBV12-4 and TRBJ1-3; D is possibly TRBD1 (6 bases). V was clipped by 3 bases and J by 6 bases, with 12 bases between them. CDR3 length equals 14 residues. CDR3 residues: CASSFQQGENTIYF. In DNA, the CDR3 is TGTGCCAGCAGTTTTCAACAGGGAGAAAACACCATATATTTT.

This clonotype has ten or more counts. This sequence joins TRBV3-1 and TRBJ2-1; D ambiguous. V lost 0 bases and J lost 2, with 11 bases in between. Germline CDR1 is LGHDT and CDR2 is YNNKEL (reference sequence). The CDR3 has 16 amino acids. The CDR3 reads CASSQDGRMPYNEQFF. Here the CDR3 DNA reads TGTGCCAGCAGCCAAGACGGCCGGATGCCCTACAATGAGCAGTTCTTC.

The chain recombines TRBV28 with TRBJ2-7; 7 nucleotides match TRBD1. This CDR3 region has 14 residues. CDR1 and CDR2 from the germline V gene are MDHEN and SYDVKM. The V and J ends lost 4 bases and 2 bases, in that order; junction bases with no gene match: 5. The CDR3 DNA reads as TGTGCCAGCAGTTCCCGACAGGGCACCTACGAGCAGTACTTC. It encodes CASSSRQGTYEQYF.

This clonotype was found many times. The CDR3 here is CSAPQGDRHEQYF. In DNA form, the CDR3 reads TGCAGTGCTCCTCAGGGGGATCGGCACGAGCAGTACTTC. This sequence joins TRBV20-1 and TRBJ2-7, with 7 nucleotides matching TRBD1. Unmatched junction bases numbered 9, after V lost 5 bases and J lost 5 bases. This CDR3 is built from 13 residues. The germline gives CDR1 DFQATT, CDR2 SNEGSKA (reference sequence).

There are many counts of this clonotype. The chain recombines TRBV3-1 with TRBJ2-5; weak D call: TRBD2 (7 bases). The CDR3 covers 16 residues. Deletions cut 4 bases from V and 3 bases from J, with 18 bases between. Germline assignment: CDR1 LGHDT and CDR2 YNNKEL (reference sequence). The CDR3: CASSLRTVGREETQYF. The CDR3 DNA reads TGTGCCAGCAGCCTACGGACAGTGGGGAGGGAAGAGACCCAGTACTTC.

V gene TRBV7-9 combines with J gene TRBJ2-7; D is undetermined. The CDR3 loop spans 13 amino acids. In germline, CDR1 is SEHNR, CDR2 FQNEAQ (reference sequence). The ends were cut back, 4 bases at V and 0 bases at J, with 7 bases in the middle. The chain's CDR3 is CASSYTDSYEQYF. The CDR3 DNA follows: TGTGCCAGCAGCTACACAGACTCCTACGAGCAGTACTTC.

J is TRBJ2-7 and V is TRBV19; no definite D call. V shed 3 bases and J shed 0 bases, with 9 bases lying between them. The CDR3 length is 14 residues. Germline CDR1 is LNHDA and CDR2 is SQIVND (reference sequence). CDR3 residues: CASSILRDSYEQYF. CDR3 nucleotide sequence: TGTGCCAGTAGTATCCTTAGGGACTCCTACGAGCAGTACTTC.

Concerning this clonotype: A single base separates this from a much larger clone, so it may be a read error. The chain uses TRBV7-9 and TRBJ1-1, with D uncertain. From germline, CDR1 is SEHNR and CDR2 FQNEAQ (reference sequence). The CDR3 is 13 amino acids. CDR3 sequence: CASSLAPNTESFF. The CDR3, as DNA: TGTGCCAGCAGCTTAGCCCCGAACACTGAATCTTTCTTT.

The CDR3 bases are TGTGCCAGCAGTCCGGGACAGGCGTACTACGAGCAGTACTTC. It yields the protein CASSPGQAYYEQYF. This rearrangement joins TRBV6-1 to TRBJ2-7; TRBD1 matches at 8 bases. V trimming: 5 bases; J trimming: 3 bases; junction bases outside the gene matches: 6. Germline V lookup: CDR1 MNHNS, CDR2 SASEGT. This CDR3 comprises 14 residues.

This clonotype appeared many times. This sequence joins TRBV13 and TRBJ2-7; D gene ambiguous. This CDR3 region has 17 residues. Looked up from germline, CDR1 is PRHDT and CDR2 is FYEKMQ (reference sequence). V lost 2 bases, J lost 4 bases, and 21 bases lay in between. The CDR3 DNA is TGTGCCAGCAGCTTATCCCCCCCGGATATGGTTGGTTACGAGCAGTACTTC. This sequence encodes CASSLSPPDMVGYEQYF.

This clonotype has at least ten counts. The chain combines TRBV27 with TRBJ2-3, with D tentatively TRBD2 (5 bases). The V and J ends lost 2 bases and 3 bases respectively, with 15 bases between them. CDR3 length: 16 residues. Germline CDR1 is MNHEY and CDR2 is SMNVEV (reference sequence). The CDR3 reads CASSLRTLTRTDTQYF. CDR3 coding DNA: TGTGCCAGCAGTTTACGGACTCTAACGCGGACAGATACGCAGTATTTT.

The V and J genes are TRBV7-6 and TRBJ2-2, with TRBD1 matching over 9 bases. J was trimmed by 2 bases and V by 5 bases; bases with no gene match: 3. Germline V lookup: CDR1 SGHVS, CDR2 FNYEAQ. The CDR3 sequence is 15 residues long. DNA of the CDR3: TGTGCCAGCAGCGGGACAGGGACTAACACCGGGGAGCTGTTTTTT. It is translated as CASSGTGTNTGELFF. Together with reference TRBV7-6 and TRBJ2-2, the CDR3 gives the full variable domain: GAGVSQSPRYKVTKRGQDVALRCDPISGHVSLYWYRQALGQGPEFLTYFNYEAQQDKSGLPNDRFSAERPEGSISTLTIQRTEQRDSAMYRCASSGTGTNTGELFFGEGSRLTVL.